The rows below give T cell receptor beta chains drawn from one sample of a study of beta chain features in type 1 diabetes. Produced via immunoSEQ multiplex PCR; TCRdb's table is partial and in-frame only. This table holds about 180,000 clones, 10% to 15% found once. The specimen sequenced was central memory CD4+ T cells from blood. Receptor source: a woman younger than 30 in good health. Each CDR3 is given with its conserved first and last residue. D genes are given only for firm matches. Clone sizes are given selectively: once, few, many, or a class where the clone is expanded.

d_gene	abundance	j_gene	v_gene	CDR3aa	CDR3nt
-	many	TRBJ2-1	TRBV5-1	CASSLGTPLGNEQFF	TGCGCCAGCAGCTTGGGGACTCCCTTAGGGAATGAGCAGTTCTTC
-	-	TRBJ2-7	TRBV29-1	CSALQGPSYEQYF	TGCAGCGCACTTCAGGGCCCCTCCTACGAGCAGTACTTC
-	-	TRBJ2-1	TRBV9	CASSVDARRYNEQFF	TGTGCCAGCAGCGTAGATGCTAGGAGATACAATGAGCAGTTCTTC
-	few	TRBJ2-5	TRBV4-3	CASSPTRRIETQYF	TGCGCCAGCAGCCCCACCCGCAGAATCGAGACCCAGTACTTC
-	-	TRBJ2-7	TRBV29-1	CSVGGREQYF	TGCAGCGTTGGAGGGCGCGAGCAGTACTTC
-	-	TRBJ1-2	TRBV25-1	CASSTPLAGYTF	TGTGCCAGCAGTACCCCTCTTGCGGGCTACACCTTC
-	few	TRBJ1-1	TRBV5-4	CASSLALTGEAFF	TGTGCCAGCAGCTTGGCGTTGACTGGAGAAGCTTTCTTT
-	-	TRBJ2-7	TRBV23-1	CASSQSRQPYSYEQYF	TGCGCCAGCAGTCAATCGAGACAGCCCTACTCCTACGAGCAGTACTTC
TRBD2	few	TRBJ2-1	TRBV29-1	CSVRGLAGGNEQFF	TGCAGCGTTAGGGGACTAGCGGGAGGAAATGAGCAGTTCTTC
TRBD1	few	TRBJ1-2	TRBV7-3	CASSLGQGGFYGYTF	TGTGCCAGCAGCTTAGGGCAGGGGGGCTTCTATGGCTACACCTTC
TRBD2	few	TRBJ2-1	TRBV7-2	CASSLVGGGNEQFF	TGTGCCAGCAGCTTAGTGGGGGGGGGCAATGAGCAGTTCTTC
-	-	TRBJ1-2	TRBV11-2	CASSLDRGSYGYTF	TGTGCCAGCAGCTTAGACAGGGGATCCTACGGCTACACCTTC
TRBD2	few	TRBJ2-1	TRBV7-8	CASSPGTTEYNEQFF	TGTGCCAGCAGCCCCGGGACTACGGAGTACAATGAGCAGTTCTTC
TRBD1	few	TRBJ1-5	TRBV19	CASSISGTGGRNQPQHF	TGTGCCAGTAGTATAAGTGGGACAGGGGGTCGCAATCAGCCCCAGCATTTT
TRBD1	-	TRBJ1-5	TRBV30	CAWSYRGDQPQHF	TGTGCCTGGAGTTACAGGGGGGACCAGCCCCAGCATTTT
-	-	TRBJ1-1	TRBV10-3	CAISESGLLMNTEAFF	TGTGCCATCAGTGAGTCGGGGCTCCTCATGAACACTGAAGCTTTCTTT
-	-	TRBJ2-5	TRBV29-1	CSVGLATIQETQYF	TGCAGCGTGGGGCTAGCGACAATCCAAGAGACCCAGTACTTC
TRBD2	few	TRBJ2-1	TRBV7-9	CASRIRASGDNEQFF	TGTGCCAGCAGGATAAGGGCTAGCGGAGACAATGAGCAGTTCTTC
-	-	TRBJ2-5	TRBV5-8	CASSSTQGWETQYF	TGTGCCAGCAGCTCGACTCAGGGGTGGGAGACCCAGTACTTC
TRBD1	few	TRBJ1-1	TRBV6-1	CASSAQGTGNTEAFF	TGTGCCAGCAGTGCCCAGGGGACAGGAAACACTGAAGCTTTCTTT
-	few	TRBJ2-5	TRBV11-1	CASSLMRQETQYF	TGTGCCAGCAGCTTGATGCGCCAAGAGACCCAGTACTTC
-	-	TRBJ2-3	TRBV30	CAWSLGRTDTQYF	TGTGCCTGGAGTCTGGGCCGCACAGATACGCAGTATTTT
TRBD2	-	TRBJ2-4	TRBV11-3	CASSPRTSGFKNIQYF	TGTGCCAGCAGCCCCCGGACTAGCGGCTTCAAAAACATTCAGTACTTC
-	few	TRBJ2-3	TRBV28	CASTISGMGDTQYF	TGTGCCAGCACCATATCCGGGATGGGGGATACGCAGTATTTT
TRBD2	few	TRBJ2-7	TRBV7-2	CASSLAPAGVPHEQYF	TGTGCCAGCAGCTTAGCGCCAGCGGGAGTACCCCACGAGCAGTACTTC
TRBD1	many	TRBJ2-1	TRBV28	CASSAMDRSQFF	TGTGCCAGCAGTGCGATGGACAGGTCGCAGTTCTTC
-	-	TRBJ2-5	TRBV21-1	CASSKSSLRGTQYF	TGTGCCAGCAGCAAATCCTCCCTTCGGGGGACCCAGTACTTC
TRBD1	-	TRBJ2-1	TRBV10-3	CAIRVQGANEQFF	TGTGCCATCAGAGTACAGGGGGCGAATGAGCAGTTCTTC
-	few	TRBJ1-2	TRBV5-1	CASSLRGTNYGYTF	TGCGCCAGCAGCTTGCGGGGTACTAACTATGGCTACACCTTC
TRBD2	few	TRBJ2-2	TRBV29-1	CSYSGRNTGELFF	TGCAGCTATAGCGGGAGGAACACCGGGGAGCTGTTTTTT
-	few	TRBJ1-1	TRBV29-1	CSVTFAGIDTEAFF	TGCAGCGTTACTTTCGCGGGTATAGACACTGAAGCTTTCTTT
-	-	TRBJ1-1	TRBV29-1	CSLRTGGRTEAFF	TGCAGCTTACGGACCGGGGGGCGGACTGAAGCTTTCTTT
-	-	TRBJ2-1	TRBV2	CASNYLGGSANEQFF	TGTGCCAGCAACTACCTGGGGGGTAGCGCCAATGAGCAGTTCTTC
-	few	TRBJ1-3	TRBV11-2	CASSLATGLSGNTIYF	TGTGCCAGCAGCTTAGCTACAGGGCTATCTGGAAACACCATATATTTT
TRBD1	-	TRBJ2-2	TRBV29-1	CSVARGRAGELFF	TGCAGCGTTGCCAGGGGGCGGGCCGGGGAGCTGTTTTTT
-	-	TRBJ1-1	TRBV4-3	CASSQDLEGDTEAFF	TGCGCCAGCAGCCAAGATCTAGAGGGGGACACTGAAGCTTTCTTT
TRBD1	-	TRBJ2-3	TRBV4-1	CASSQSRQGAITDTQYF	TGCGCCAGCAGCCAGAGCAGACAGGGGGCGATTACAGATACGCAGTATTTT
-	few	TRBJ1-1	TRBV30	CAWSAAGGYAEAFF	TGTGCCTGGAGTGCGGCCGGAGGGTACGCTGAAGCTTTCTTT
TRBD1	-	TRBJ2-4	TRBV13	CASSSGQGSNIQYF	TGTGCCAGCAGCTCCGGACAGGGGTCGAACATTCAGTACTTC
TRBD2	few	TRBJ2-1	TRBV5-1	CASSLNDRGGSYNEQFF	TGCGCCAGCAGCTTGAACGACCGGGGGGGATCCTACAATGAGCAGTTCTTC
TRBD2	-	TRBJ2-5	TRBV4-3	CASSQGGTSGYQETQYF	TGCGCCAGCAGCCAGGGAGGGACTAGCGGGTACCAAGAGACCCAGTACTTC
-	few	TRBJ1-1	TRBV10-3	CAISGTGYTEAFF	TGTGCCATCAGTGGCACAGGGTACACTGAAGCTTTCTTT
TRBD2	-	TRBJ2-7	TRBV7-6	CASGIAGGPRSYEQYF	TGTGCCAGCGGTATAGCGGGAGGGCCGAGGTCCTACGAGCAGTACTTC